A selection of T cell receptor beta chains follows, all from one sample in a study of shared clonotypes between healthy human individuals. The data were produced by immunoSEQ multiplex PCR, yet TCRdb's version contains in-frame clones alone and is incomplete. Of roughly 2.1 million clones listed, about 92% are singletons. Sequenced input: naive CD8+ T cells from PBMCs. These receptor sequences come from a man younger than 35 in good health. Some clones in this sample may be carry-over from other donors' samples. Each CDR3 is given with its conserved first and last residue. The D gene is left open where the match is weak.

-	TRBV6-5	TRBJ2-7	CASSPPNKPVVEQYF
-	TRBV7-3	TRBJ2-1	CASSQEMQHEQFF
TRBD2	TRBV28	TRBJ2-1	CASSLTAREGRFNEQFF
TRBD2	TRBV9	TRBJ2-7	CASSVTGGPGYEQYF
-	TRBV11-1	TRBJ2-1	CASSLGRSAPSSYNEQFF
-	TRBV7-9	TRBJ1-2	CASSLPQGFLGTSYGYTF
-	TRBV11-2	TRBJ2-7	CASSLEGRVGDEQYF
-	TRBV6-5	TRBJ2-7	CASSLGAGGIEQYF
-	TRBV7-9	TRBJ2-1	CASSFPLRDDGSGEQFF
-	TRBV30	TRBJ2-5	CAWSVSVGSQETQYF
-	TRBV15	TRBJ1-5	CATSRAGNSNQPQHF
-	TRBV6-5	TRBJ1-1	CASSHSGAGVGGFF
-	TRBV6-5	TRBJ2-1	CASSYSGVGEQFF
-	TRBV7-8	TRBJ2-7	CASSEFGIEQYF
TRBD2	TRBV30	TRBJ2-1	CAWSGAGGVNEQFF
-	TRBV9	TRBJ1-5	CASSVGQGINQPQHF
TRBD1	TRBV29-1	TRBJ1-2	CSVEDPGQGVWGYTF
TRBD1	TRBV11-1	TRBJ2-1	CASSPGQGNEQFF
TRBD1	TRBV27	TRBJ2-1	CASSSTGANEQFF
-	TRBV7-9	TRBJ2-2	CASSLYGTDTGELFF
-	TRBV28	TRBJ2-7	CASRTTGFASYEQYF
TRBD2	TRBV27	TRBJ2-3	CATRGLAGLTDTQYF
-	TRBV27	TRBJ2-7	CASSLTRDSPGQYF
-	TRBV19	TRBJ1-5	CASSIDRGQLQPQHF
-	TRBV27	TRBJ2-7	CASSPGDTTYEQYF
-	TRBV7-9	TRBJ2-5	CASSPSEQETQYF
TRBD1	TRBV28	TRBJ2-4	CASSPAGGGQAKNIQYF
-	TRBV4-1	TRBJ2-1	CASSPWYRTESEQFF
-	TRBV6-1	TRBJ1-1	CASSEEVIKGVNTEAFF
-	TRBV29-1	TRBJ1-3	CSVEASGNTIYF
-	TRBV7-3	TRBJ2-2	CASSDGGGELFF
TRBD2	TRBV14	TRBJ2-7	CASSQDLAGGLEQYF
TRBD1	TRBV6-5	TRBJ1-1	CASSLSGTANTEAFF
-	TRBV4-1	TRBJ1-1	CASSQDPNTEAFF
-	TRBV7-8	TRBJ1-2	CASSPTGTFYGYTF
-	TRBV4-1	TRBJ2-2	CASSQGGMVTTGELFF
-	TRBV4-3	-	CASSQSPGTYHEQYF
-	TRBV5-5	TRBJ1-1	CASSPWQGTEAFF
-	TRBV7-9	TRBJ2-3	CASSLGTEATDTQYF
-	TRBV11-2	TRBJ1-1	CASSLGAGATEAFF
TRBD1	TRBV6-1	TRBJ2-3	CASSEWQGESRTDTQYF
TRBD1	TRBV4-1	TRBJ2-1	CASSPSRGQGSYNEQFF
TRBD1	TRBV11-2	TRBJ1-2	CASSLGQGAATYGYTF
-	TRBV27	TRBJ2-7	CASSTGTLYEQYF
TRBD2	TRBV10-1	TRBJ2-1	CASRTSGTQRRCYNEQFF